These T cell receptor beta chains were read from a single sample in a study of blood T cell repertoires in COVID-19. Generated by immunoSEQ multiplex PCR, the TCRdb table keeps only in-frame clones and is missing some. The table includes about 370,000 clones, nearly 90% detected once. Sequencing input: peripheral blood. The source of these receptors is a man aged 18 to 35 with active or convalescent COVID-19. The CDR3 runs from the conserved cysteine through the conserved F or W. Each record gives: J gene, V gene, D gene, CDR3 DNA, CDR3 protein. A D gene is named only where the DNA matches it firmly.

J gene: TRBJ1-6; V gene: TRBV12-3/TRBV12-4; D gene: TRBD1; CDR3 DNA: TGTGCCAGCAGTCGGGACAGTAATTCACCCCTCCACTTT; CDR3 protein: CASSRDSNSPLHF
J gene: TRBJ1-2; V gene: TRBV14; D gene: TRBD1; CDR3 DNA: TGTGCCAGCAGTCGGACAGGCGGTGGCTACACCTTC; CDR3 protein: CASSRTGGGYTF
J gene: TRBJ2-5; V gene: TRBV12-3/TRBV12-4; D gene: .; CDR3 DNA: TGTGCCACCAAACAGGCAGCCCAAGAGACCCAGTACTTC; CDR3 protein: CATKQAAQETQYF
J gene: TRBJ2-4; V gene: TRBV5-4; D gene: .; CDR3 DNA: TGTGCCACTACGGGGGTACCCAAAAACATTCAGTACTTC; CDR3 protein: CATTGVPKNIQYF
J gene: TRBJ2-3; V gene: TRBV27; D gene: .; CDR3 DNA: TGTGCCAGCAGAGGGGTTTACACAGATACGCAGTATTTT; CDR3 protein: CASRGVYTDTQYF
J gene: TRBJ2-2; V gene: TRBV4-3; D gene: TRBD1; CDR3 DNA: TGCGCCAGCAGCCAAGATCCACCAGGGGGAACCGGGGAGCTGTTTTTT; CDR3 protein: CASSQDPPGGTGELFF
J gene: TRBJ2-1; V gene: TRBV4-3; D gene: TRBD1; CDR3 DNA: TGCGCCAGCAGCCAAACGTTTGGGACAGCCTACAATGAGCAGTTCTTC; CDR3 protein: CASSQTFGTAYNEQFF
J gene: TRBJ1-2; V gene: TRBV11-2; D gene: TRBD1; CDR3 DNA: TGTGCCAGCAGTAATACCGGGACAGGGACTACCTTC; CDR3 protein: CASSNTGTGTTF
J gene: TRBJ1-2; V gene: TRBV7-2; D gene: .; CDR3 DNA: TGTGCCAGCAGCGGACAGTCCCTAGGTGACTATGGCTACACCTTC; CDR3 protein: CASSGQSLGDYGYTF
J gene: TRBJ2-3; V gene: TRBV5-8; D gene: .; CDR3 DNA: TGTGCCAGCAGCCCTAGGGATACGCAGTATTTT; CDR3 protein: CASSPRDTQYF
J gene: TRBJ1-2; V gene: TRBV21-1; D gene: .; CDR3 DNA: TGTGCCAGCAGCAAAGAGTACAGAAAAATGAACTATGGCTACACCTTC; CDR3 protein: CASSKEYRKMNYGYTF
J gene: TRBJ2-7; V gene: TRBV5-5; D gene: TRBD1; CDR3 DNA: TGTGCCAGCAGCTTGGTAAAGGGGGCGAGCTCCTACGAGCAGTACTTC; CDR3 protein: CASSLVKGASSYEQYF
J gene: TRBJ1-5; V gene: TRBV7-8; D gene: .; CDR3 DNA: TGTGCCAGCAGCTTATTGTCCGGGAGCCCCGATCAGCCCCAGCATTTT; CDR3 protein: CASSLLSGSPDQPQHF